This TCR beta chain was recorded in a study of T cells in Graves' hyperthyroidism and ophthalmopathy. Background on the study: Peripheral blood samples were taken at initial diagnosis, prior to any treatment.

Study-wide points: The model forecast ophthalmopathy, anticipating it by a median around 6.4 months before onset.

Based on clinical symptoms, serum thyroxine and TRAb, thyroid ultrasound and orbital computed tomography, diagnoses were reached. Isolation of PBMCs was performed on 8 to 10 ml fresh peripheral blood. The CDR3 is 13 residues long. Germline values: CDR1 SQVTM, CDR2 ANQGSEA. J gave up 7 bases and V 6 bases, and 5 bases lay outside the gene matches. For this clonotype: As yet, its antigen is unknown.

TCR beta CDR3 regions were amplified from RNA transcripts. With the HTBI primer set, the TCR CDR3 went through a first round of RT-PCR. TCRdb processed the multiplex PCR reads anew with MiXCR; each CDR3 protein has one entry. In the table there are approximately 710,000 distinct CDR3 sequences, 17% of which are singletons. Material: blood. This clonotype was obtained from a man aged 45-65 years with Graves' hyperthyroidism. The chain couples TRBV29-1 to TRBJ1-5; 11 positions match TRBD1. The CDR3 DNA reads TGCAGCGTGTCCGGGACAGGGGGACAGCCCCAGCATTTT. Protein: CSVSGTGGQPQHF.